These 27 T cell receptor beta chains share one sample of origin, sequenced in a study of T cell changes during pregnancy in multiple sclerosis. The table came from immunoSEQ multiplex PCR; TCRdb's copy has only in-frame clones and leaves some out. The table includes around 55,000 clones, 80% to 90% detected once. The sequences come from CD4+ T cells from peripheral blood mononuclear cells, collected in the first trimester of pregnancy. The receptors stem from a female donor with multiple sclerosis, enrolled in a pregnancy study.

This chain uses TRBV19 with TRBJ2-3; the match to TRBD1 covers 7 bases. Germline V gene data show CDR1 as LNHDA and CDR2 as SQIVND (reference sequence). The CDR3 is 17 residues long. Trimming took 6 bases from V and 0 from J; bases not matched to a gene: 12. The chain's CDR3 is CASSRSRSGGSTDTQYF. The CDR3 DNA follows: TGTGCCAGTAGCCGGAGTAGGTCAGGGGGAAGCACAGATACGCAGTATTTT.

The J gene is TRBJ2-3, the V gene TRBV13, with 8 nucleotides matching TRBD2. Germline V gives CDR1 PRHDT, CDR2 FYEKMQ (reference sequence). The J segment lost 2 bases and the V segment lost 5 bases, leaving 3 bases of the junction unmatched. The CDR3 is 14 residues long. The CDR3 here is CASSPGLATDTQYF. In DNA form, the CDR3 reads TGTGCCAGCAGCCCCGGACTAGCCACAGATACGCAGTATTTT.

The chain has TRBV19 and TRBJ2-3; no clear D. This CDR3 has 13 residues. The germline V and J ends were trimmed by 3 bases and 5 bases, with 9 bases remaining between them. Germline lookup yields CDR1 LNHDA and CDR2 SQIVND (reference sequence). This CDR3 reads CASSIFFGDTQYF. In DNA, the CDR3 is TGTGCCAGTAGTATCTTTTTCGGAGATACGCAGTATTTT.

The rearrangement uses TRBV5-1 and TRBJ1-2, with 9 positions matching TRBD1. V shed 3 bases and J 1 base; nucleotides not matched to a gene: 10. This CDR3 has 17 amino acids. Germline V lookup: CDR1 SGHRS, CDR2 YFSETQ. Here the CDR3 reads CASSWEGQGRDNYGYTF. CDR3 sequence (DNA): TGCGCCAGCAGCTGGGAGGGACAGGGCCGGGATAACTATGGCTACACCTTC.

The CDR3 sequence: CASSYSGQGLGNTIYF. The CDR3 nucleotides read TGTGCCAGCAGTTACTCAGGCCAGGGGTTGGGAAACACCATATATTTT. V gene TRBV6-5 combines with J gene TRBJ1-3; D possibly corresponds to TRBD1 (6 bases). The V and J ends lost 0 bases and 4 bases respectively, with 13 bases between them. The CDR3 runs 16 residues. In germline, CDR1 is MNHEY, CDR2 SVGAGI.

V and J are TRBV7-6 and TRBJ2-2; a possible D gene is TRBD2 (6 bases). Germline V gene lookup returns CDR1 SGHVS and CDR2 FNYEAQ. This CDR3 region has 16 residues. V was pared by 4 bases and J by 0 bases, with 12 bases between. The CDR3 here is CASSSFGRTNTGELFF. The CDR3 coding sequence is TGTGCCAGCAGCTCCTTTGGGAGGACGAACACCGGGGAGCTGTTTTTT.

The CDR3 DNA follows: TGTGCCAGCAGCTCCGATCCGGGACAGGGTTCACCCCTCCACTTT. Its protein is CASSSDPGQGSPLHF. This rearrangement joins TRBV11-1 to TRBJ1-6, with 9 bases identical to TRBD1. J was trimmed by 9 bases and V by 4 bases; bases with no gene match: 7. The CDR3 loop spans 15 amino acids. Germline V gene data show CDR1 as SGHAT and CDR2 as FQDESV (reference sequence).

The chain combines TRBV4-2 with TRBJ2-7; 9 nucleotides agree with TRBD2. Germline trimming cut 6 bases from V and 2 bases from J; bases unmatched to any gene: 8. The CDR3 extends over 15 amino acids. Germline V lookup: CDR1 LGHNA, CDR2 YNFKEQ. The CDR3 sequence is CASRPGLASTYEQYF. Here the CDR3 DNA reads TGTGCCAGCAGACCCGGACTAGCGAGTACCTACGAGCAGTACTTC.

The rearrangement links TRBV2 to TRBJ2-2, with D perhaps matching TRBD2 (5 bases). Germline V gene lookup returns CDR1 SNHLY and CDR2 FYNNEI. The CDR3 contains 14 residues. V lost 4 bases, J lost 7 bases, and 13 bases lay in between. The CDR3 DNA reads as TGTGCCAGCAGTGGGCGGACGGGGAACGGGGAGCTGTTTTTT. Its translation is CASSGRTGNGELFF.

The chain couples TRBV14 to TRBJ2-2, with D perhaps TRBD1 (6 bases). The germline V and J ends were trimmed by 3 bases and 6 bases, with 20 bases remaining between them. The CDR3 is 17 residues long. Germline assignment: CDR1 SGHDN and CDR2 FVKESK. The chain's CDR3 is CASSHHGAGTFAGELFF. Here the CDR3 DNA reads TGTGCCAGCAGCCACCATGGGGCAGGGACATTCGCCGGGGAGCTGTTTTTT.

The chain couples TRBV15 to TRBJ2-1; 7 nucleotides match TRBD2. Germline CDR1 and CDR2: LNHNV and YYDKDF (reference sequence). V shed 8 bases, J shed 0 bases, and the junction held 1 base outside the gene matches. The CDR3 totals 13 residues. This CDR3 is CATQRDSYNEQFF. In DNA form, the CDR3 reads TGTGCCACCCAGCGGGACTCCTACAATGAGCAGTTCTTC. The full variable domain, in which reference TRBV15 and TRBJ2-1 provide the parts outside the CDR3, is DAMVIQNPRYQVTQFGKPVTLSCSQTLNHNVMYWYQQKSSQAPKLLFHYYDKDFNNEADTPDNFQSRRPNTSFCFLDIRSPGLGDTAMYLCATQRDSYNEQFFGPGTRLTVL.

This chain uses TRBV2 with TRBJ1-5; D is perhaps TRBD1 (5 bases). The length of the CDR3 is 15 residues. V lost 7 bases to trimming and J lost 0 bases, with 13 bases between them. Germline loops: CDR1 SNHLY, CDR2 FYNNEI. The CDR3 here is CASNGAIGSNQPQHF. The CDR3 DNA follows: TGTGCCAGCAATGGGGCCATAGGTAGCAATCAGCCCCAGCATTTT.

V is TRBV10-3 and J is TRBJ2-1; TRBD2 agrees at 10 bases. CDR3 length equals 16 residues. CDR1 and CDR2 (germline): ENHRY, SYGVKD. V dropped 4 bases and J dropped 9; count of bases not matched to a gene: 12. The CDR3, as DNA: TGTGCCATCAGTGCTTTCTTAGCGGGAGGCGGGGGTGAGCAGTTCTTC. Its protein is CAISAFLAGGGGEQFF.

The chain employs TRBV9 and TRBJ2-5, with TRBD1 matching 9 bases. Trimming took 3 bases from V and 5 from J; bases not matched to a gene: 5. Germline V gene sequence: CDR1 SGDLS, CDR2 YYNGEE. The CDR3 totals 14 residues. The CDR3 is CASSATGGLETQYF. CDR3 in DNA: TGTGCCAGCAGCGCTACAGGGGGCTTGGAGACCCAGTACTTC.

Of note for this clone: Additional DNA sequences in this sample encode the identical CDR3. The rearrangement links TRBV6-1 to TRBJ2-7; D unclear. The CDR3 is 11 amino acids. Germline lookup yields CDR1 MNHNS and CDR2 SASEGT. V dropped 6 bases and J dropped 3 bases, with 6 bases sitting between them. The CDR3 spells CASRRDYEQYF. CDR3 bases: TGTGCCAGCAGGCGAGACTACGAGCAGTACTTC.

The chain recombines TRBV11-2 with TRBJ1-5, with 7 bases lining up with TRBD1. The CDR3 is 15 amino acids. Germline CDR1 is SGHAT and CDR2 is FQNNGV. V lost 5 bases to trimming and J lost 5 bases; unmatched junction nucleotides: 9. CDR3 region: CASSTGQEPDQPQHF. The CDR3 DNA reads TGTGCCAGCAGCACAGGACAGGAGCCAGATCAGCCCCAGCATTTT.

The rearrangement joins TRBV6-1 to TRBJ1-2; 12 bases are shared with TRBD1. V trimming: 11 bases; J trimming: 9 bases; junction bases outside the gene matches: 7. This CDR3 contains 12 residues. Germline CDR1 is MNHNS and CDR2 is SASEGT. This CDR3 reads CAAGQGARRYTF. The CDR3 bases are TGTGCCGCGGGACAGGGGGCCCGTCGCTACACCTTC.

The rearrangement joins TRBV7-9 to TRBJ2-1; D is unclear. The CDR3 consists of 17 residues. Trimming removed 0 bases from V and 5 bases from J, with 17 bases in between. The germline V gene encodes CDR1 SEHNR and CDR2 FQNEAQ (reference sequence). CDR3 amino acids: CASSLAVVAKKNNEQFF. DNA for the CDR3: TGTGCCAGCAGCTTAGCAGTGGTGGCCAAGAAGAACAATGAGCAGTTCTTC.

This rearrangement joins TRBV6-4 to TRBJ1-6; 9 bases fit TRBD1. Per the germline V gene, CDR1 is MRHNA and CDR2 is SNTAGT. The length of the CDR3 is 15 residues. V lost 6 bases to trimming and J lost 10 bases; unmatched junction nucleotides: 10. The CDR3: CASRQGASIESPLHF. Written as DNA, the CDR3 is TGTGCCAGCAGACAGGGGGCCTCTATAGAATCACCCCTCCACTTT.

To note about this clone: An end of the junction differs from the germline gene, which may be a read error. The chain has TRBV5-1 and TRBJ2-1, with D unclear. Germline-derived CDR1 and CDR2 are SGHRS and YFSETQ. The CDR3 is 17 amino acids. CDR3: CASSLVFFGGANNEQFF. The CDR3 DNA follows: TGCGCCAGCAGTTTGGTTTTTTTCGGCGGAGCGAACAATGAGCAGTTCTTC.

This chain links TRBV7-3 with TRBJ2-2, with 8 bases that match TRBD2. From germline, CDR1 is SGHTA and CDR2 FQGTGA. This CDR3 is built from 14 residues. J gave up 5 bases and V 10 bases, and 9 bases lay outside the gene matches. The CDR3 here is CATGGGAGTGELFF. The CDR3, as DNA: TGTGCCACCGGGGGGGGAGCAGGGACCGGGGAGCTGTTTTTT.

This sequence joins TRBV7-2 and TRBJ2-5, with 10 bases matching TRBD2. This CDR3 has 18 residues. J lost 1 base, V lost 1 base, and 9 bases had no gene match. Germline CDR1 is SGHTA and CDR2 is FQGNSA. CDR3 region: CASSLVGGAGGGQETQYF. The CDR3 DNA sequence: TGTGCCAGCAGCTTAGTTGGGGGAGCGGGGGGGGGCCAAGAGACCCAGTACTTC.

CDR3 bases: TGTGCCAGCAGCTTTCCTGGGCAGGGTTCCGAAGCTTTCTTT. Translation: CASSFPGQGSEAFF. This chain links TRBV5-4 with TRBJ1-1; D possibly corresponds to TRBD1 (5 bases). V was cut by 2 bases and J by 8 bases, with 16 bases left in between. Germline assignment: CDR1 SGHNT and CDR2 YYREEE (reference sequence). The CDR3 totals 14 residues. Looking up the rest from reference TRBV5-4 and TRBJ1-1 gives the full variable domain: ETGVTQSPTHLIKTRGQQVTLRCSSQSGHNTVSWYQQALGQGPQFIFQYYREEENGRGNFPPRFSGLQFPNYSSELNVNALELDDSALYLCASSFPGQGSEAFFGQGTRLTVV.

Concerning this clone: The final CDR3 position lacks the conserved phenylalanine or tryptophan, pointing to a likely read error. The chain is built from TRBV4-3 and TRBJ1-2; 12 nucleotides line up with TRBD1. Looked up from germline, CDR1 is LGHNA and CDR2 is YSLEER. The CDR3 runs 15 residues. Germline trimming cut 3 bases from V and 8 bases from J; bases unmatched to any gene: 7. The CDR3 loop is CASSQPGQGAGGYTL. As DNA, the CDR3 is TGCGCCAGCAGCCAGCCGGGACAGGGGGCAGGAGGCTACACCCTC.

The chain employs TRBV5-1 and TRBJ2-7; TRBD2 agrees at 13 bases. Trimming cost V 0 bases and J 3 bases; bases outside gene matches: 3. The germline V gene encodes CDR1 SGHRS and CDR2 YFSETQ. The CDR3 has 16 amino acids. The CDR3: CASSLGLAGGNYEQYF. CDR3 nucleotide sequence: TGCGCCAGCAGCTTGGGACTAGCGGGGGGAAACTACGAGCAGTACTTC. The variable domain in full, completed from reference TRBV5-1 and TRBJ2-7, reads KAGVTQTPRYLIKTRGQQVTLSCSPISGHRSVSWYQQTPGQGLQFLFEYFSETQRNKGNFPGRFSGRQFSNSRSEMNVSTLELGDSALYLCASSLGLAGGNYEQYFGPGTRLTVT.

V is TRBV28 and J is TRBJ2-3; 8 bases are shared with TRBD1. The V gene's germline CDR1 is MDHEN and CDR2 SYDVKM. The junction had 10 bases not matched to a gene; V was cut back by 8 bases and J by 6 bases. This CDR3 spans 14 amino acids. CDR3 loop: CASSAGGAGDTQYF. The CDR3, as DNA: TGTGCCAGCTCGGCAGGGGGCGCAGGGGATACGCAGTATTTT.

V is TRBV7-6 and J is TRBJ2-3; 8 positions match TRBD1. The CDR3 has 14 amino acids. Losses at the gene ends were 5 bases for V and 3 bases for J; bases not matched to a gene: 4. CDR1 and CDR2 (germline): SGHVS, FNYEAQ. CDR3 residues: CASSADRGTDTQYF. CDR3 coding DNA: TGTGCCAGCAGCGCCGACAGGGGAACAGATACGCAGTATTTT.